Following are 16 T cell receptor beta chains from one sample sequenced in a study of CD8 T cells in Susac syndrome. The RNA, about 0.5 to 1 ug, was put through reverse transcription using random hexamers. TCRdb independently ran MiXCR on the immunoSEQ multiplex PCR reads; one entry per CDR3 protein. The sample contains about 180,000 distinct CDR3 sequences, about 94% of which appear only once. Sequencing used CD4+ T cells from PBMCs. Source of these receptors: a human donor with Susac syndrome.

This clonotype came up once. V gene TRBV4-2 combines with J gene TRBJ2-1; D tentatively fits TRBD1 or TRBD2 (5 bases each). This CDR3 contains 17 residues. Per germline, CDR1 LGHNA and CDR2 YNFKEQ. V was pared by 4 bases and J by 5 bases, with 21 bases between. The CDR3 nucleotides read TGTGCCAGCAGCCCAGATACAGGACTCCGCATGAACAATGAGCAGTTCTTC. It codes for CASSPDTGLRMNNEQFF.

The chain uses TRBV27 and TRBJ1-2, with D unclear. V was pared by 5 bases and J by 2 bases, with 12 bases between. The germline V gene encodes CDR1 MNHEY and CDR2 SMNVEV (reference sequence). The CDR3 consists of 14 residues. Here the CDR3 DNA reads TGTGCCAGCAGTCCACGGACGGAGAACTATGGCTACACCTTC. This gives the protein CASSPRTENYGYTF.

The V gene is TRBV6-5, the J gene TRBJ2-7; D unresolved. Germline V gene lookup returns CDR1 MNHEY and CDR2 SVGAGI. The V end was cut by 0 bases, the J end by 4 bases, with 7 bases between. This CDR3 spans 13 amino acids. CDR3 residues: CASSYSKAYEQYF. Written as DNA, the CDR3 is TGTGCCAGCAGTTACTCGAAAGCATACGAGCAGTACTTC.

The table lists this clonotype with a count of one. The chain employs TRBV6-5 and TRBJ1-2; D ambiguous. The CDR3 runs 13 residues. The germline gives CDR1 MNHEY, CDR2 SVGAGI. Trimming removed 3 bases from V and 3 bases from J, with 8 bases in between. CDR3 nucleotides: TGTGCCAGCAGTTATAGGGAGGACTATGGCTACACCTTC. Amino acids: CASSYREDYGYTF.

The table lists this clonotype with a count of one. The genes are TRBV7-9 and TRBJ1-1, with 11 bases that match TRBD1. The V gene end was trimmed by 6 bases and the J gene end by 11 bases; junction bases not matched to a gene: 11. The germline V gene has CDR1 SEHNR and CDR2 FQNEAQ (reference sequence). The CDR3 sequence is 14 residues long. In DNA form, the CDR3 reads TGTGCCAGCAGTTTGGACAGGGGGCCGTTGGGGGCTTTCTTT. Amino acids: CASSLDRGPLGAFF.

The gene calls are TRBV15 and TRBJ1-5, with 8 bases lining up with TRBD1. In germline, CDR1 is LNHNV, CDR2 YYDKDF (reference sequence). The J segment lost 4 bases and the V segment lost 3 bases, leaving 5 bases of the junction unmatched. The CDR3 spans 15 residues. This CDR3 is CATSRSGTGNQPQHF. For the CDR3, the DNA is TGTGCCACCAGCAGGTCCGGGACAGGTAATCAGCCCCAGCATTTT.

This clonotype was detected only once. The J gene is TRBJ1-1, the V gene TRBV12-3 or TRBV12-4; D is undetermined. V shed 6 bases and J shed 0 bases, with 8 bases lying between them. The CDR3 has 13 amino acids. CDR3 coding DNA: TGTGCCAGCAGACAATCGCTGAACACTGAAGCTTTCTTT. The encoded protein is CASRQSLNTEAFF.

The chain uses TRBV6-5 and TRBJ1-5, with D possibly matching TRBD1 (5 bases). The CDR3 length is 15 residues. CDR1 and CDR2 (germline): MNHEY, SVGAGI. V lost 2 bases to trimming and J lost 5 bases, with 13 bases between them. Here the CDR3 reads CASSYRVGGDQPQHF. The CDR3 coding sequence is TGTGCCAGCAGTTACAGGGTTGGGGGGGATCAGCCCCAGCATTTT.

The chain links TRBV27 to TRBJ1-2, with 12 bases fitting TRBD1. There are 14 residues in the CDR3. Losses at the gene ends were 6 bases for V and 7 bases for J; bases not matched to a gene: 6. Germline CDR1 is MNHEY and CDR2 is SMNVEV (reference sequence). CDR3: CASRGQGALIGYTF. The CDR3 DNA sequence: TGTGCCAGCAGGGGACAGGGGGCGCTTATTGGCTACACCTTC.

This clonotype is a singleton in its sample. The CDR3 here is CASKEGFYAGENIQYF. The CDR3 DNA reads TGTGCCAGCAAGGAGGGTTTCTACGCAGGCGAAAACATTCAGTACTTC. The gene calls are TRBV2 and TRBJ2-4; D may be TRBD2 (6 bases). This CDR3 is built from 16 residues. Germline V gene sequence: CDR1 SNHLY, CDR2 FYNNEI. Trimming took 7 bases from V and 5 from J, leaving 21 bases between them.

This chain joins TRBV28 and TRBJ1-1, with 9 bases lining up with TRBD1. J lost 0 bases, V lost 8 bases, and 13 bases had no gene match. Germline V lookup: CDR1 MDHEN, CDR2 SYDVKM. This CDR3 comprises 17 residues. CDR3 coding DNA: TGTGCCAGCCCCCGGGACAGGGTGCCTCCCATGAACACTGAAGCTTTCTTT. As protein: CASPRDRVPPMNTEAFF.

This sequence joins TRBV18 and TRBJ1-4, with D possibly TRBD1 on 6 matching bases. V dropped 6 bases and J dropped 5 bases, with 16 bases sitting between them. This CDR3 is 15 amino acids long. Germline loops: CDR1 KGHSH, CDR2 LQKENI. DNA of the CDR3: TGTGCCAGCTCTCCGATTCAGGGGAAGAATGAAAAACTGTTTTTT. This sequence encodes CASSPIQGKNEKLFF.

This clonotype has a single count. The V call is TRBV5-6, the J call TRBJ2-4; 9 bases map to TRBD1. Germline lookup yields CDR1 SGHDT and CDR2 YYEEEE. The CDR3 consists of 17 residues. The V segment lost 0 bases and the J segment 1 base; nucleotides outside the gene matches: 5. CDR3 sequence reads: CASSLVGTGSAKNIQYF. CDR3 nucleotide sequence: TGTGCCAGCAGCTTGGTAGGGACAGGGTCGGCCAAAAACATTCAGTACTTC.

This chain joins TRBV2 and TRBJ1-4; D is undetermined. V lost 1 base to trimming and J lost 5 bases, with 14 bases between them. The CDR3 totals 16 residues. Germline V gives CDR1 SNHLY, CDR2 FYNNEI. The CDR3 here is CASSEGPIQTNEKLFF. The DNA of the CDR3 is TGTGCCAGCAGTGAAGGCCCGATACAGACAAATGAAAAACTGTTTTTT.

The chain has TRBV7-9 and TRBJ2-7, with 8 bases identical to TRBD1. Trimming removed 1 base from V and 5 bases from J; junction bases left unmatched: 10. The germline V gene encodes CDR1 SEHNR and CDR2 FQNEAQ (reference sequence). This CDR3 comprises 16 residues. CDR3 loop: CASSLVSWDRFNEQYF. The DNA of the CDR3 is TGTGCCAGCAGCTTAGTTTCGTGGGACAGGTTCAACGAGCAGTACTTC.

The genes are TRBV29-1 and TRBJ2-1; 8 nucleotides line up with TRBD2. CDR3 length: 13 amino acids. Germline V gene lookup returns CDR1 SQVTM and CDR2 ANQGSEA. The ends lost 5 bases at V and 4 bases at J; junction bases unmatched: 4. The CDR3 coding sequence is TGCAGCGTTAGCGGGAGAGGGTACAATGAGCAGTTCTTC. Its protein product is CSVSGRGYNEQFF.